A selection of T cell receptor beta chains follows, all from one sample in a study of blood T cell repertoires in COVID-19. TCRdb's copy holds only in-frame clones and misses some; the assay was immunoSEQ multiplex PCR. This sample carries 400,000 or so clones, 88% of them seen once, and the ten largest clones take approximately 2%. The source material was PBMCs or T cells enriched from blood (not recorded which). The receptors come from a woman in her thirties or forties with acute COVID-19. Each CDR3 is given with its conserved first and last residue.

TRBV7-2	TRBJ2-2	CASSLDRGPGELFF
TRBV30	TRBJ1-4	CAWATGPGQPTNEKLFF
TRBV6-2/TRBV6-3	TRBJ2-2	CASSIQGSGELFF
TRBV19	TRBJ1-5	CASNDRRTGGGFGNQPQHF
TRBV7-2	TRBJ2-7	CASTANVGGNYEQYF
TRBV7-6	TRBJ2-1	CASSLIGGGYNEQFF
TRBV24-1	TRBJ2-7	CATSDSGTGGEQYF
TRBV19	TRBJ2-7	CASSMGENSYEQYF
TRBV19	TRBJ2-3	CASSQTGRSDTQYF
TRBV18	TRBJ1-1	CASFKQENTEAFF
TRBV10-3	TRBJ2-5	CAISESPNQETQYF
TRBV12-3/TRBV12-4	TRBJ1-3	CASNRYTGNTIYF
TRBV19	TRBJ1-4	CASSMIQASNEKLFF
TRBV6-4	TRBJ2-3	CASSRSSADTQYF
TRBV11-2	TRBJ2-3	CASSPVLGAGGPTDTQYF
TRBV5-4	TRBJ1-1	CASSPGQGRDTEAFF
TRBV11-2	TRBJ1-1	CASSFSGQENTEAFF
TRBV19	TRBJ2-7	CASSAGQGGTYEQYF
TRBV18	TRBJ2-1	CASSPWRREDEQFF
TRBV11-3	TRBJ1-1	CASSTGTGGSEAFF
TRBV6-5	TRBJ2-6	CASNPTGAGANVLTF
TRBV11-2	TRBJ1-6	CASSSTKHNSPLHF
TRBV6-6	TRBJ1-2	CASSYDPRGYTF
TRBV24-1	TRBJ2-1	CATSDPGSEQFF
TRBV15	TRBJ2-5	CATSLDRAETQYF
TRBV3-1/TRBV3-2	TRBJ2-7	CASSQRLAGVYEQYF
TRBV7-6	TRBJ1-3	CASSPMDSSGNTIYF
TRBV5-1	TRBJ2-3	CASSSGHPSTDTQYF
TRBV11-2	TRBJ2-2	CASSAQGLNTGELFF
TRBV5-4	TRBJ1-1	CASSTIIHTEAFF
TRBV6-2/TRBV6-3	TRBJ2-2	CASSPRERGGTNTGELFF